Sequencing of this T cell receptor beta chain was carried out in a study of T cells in Graves' hyperthyroidism and ophthalmopathy. About the research overall: It was at initial diagnosis, before any treatment, that peripheral blood was collected.

CDR1 MDHEN and CDR2 SYDVKM come from the germline V gene. The V gene lost 3 bases and the J gene lost 5 bases, with 17 bases spanning the gap. The CDR3 consists of 16 residues. When ophthalmopathy did not progress within 18 months, Graves' hyperthyroidism was considered stable. Clinical symptoms, serum thyroxine and TRAb, thyroid ultrasound and orbital computed tomography were used for the diagnoses. RNA transcripts provided the source from which TCR beta CDR3 regions were amplified. First-round RT-PCR targeting the TCR CDR3 was performed with the HTBI primer set. TCRdb independently ran MiXCR on the multiplex PCR reads; one entry per CDR3 protein. The sample yields about 560,000 distinct CDR3 sequences, 14% seen once. This clonotype was recorded at least ten times.

The sample was blood. This rearrangement joins TRBV28 to TRBJ2-1; D not certain. The source of this sequence is a woman between 40 and 50 years old with Graves' hyperthyroidism. The CDR3 reads CASSFIWSRLNNEQFF. The CDR3 nucleotides read TGTGCCAGCAGTTTTATTTGGAGCCGGCTAAACAATGAGCAGTTCTTC. Full variable domain (rest looked up from reference TRBV28 and TRBJ2-1): DVKVTQSSRYLVKRTGEKVFLECVQDMDHENMFWYRQDPGLGLRLIYFSYDVKMKEKGDIPEGYSVSREKKERFSLILESASTNQTSMYLCASSFIWSRLNNEQFFGPGTRLTVL.